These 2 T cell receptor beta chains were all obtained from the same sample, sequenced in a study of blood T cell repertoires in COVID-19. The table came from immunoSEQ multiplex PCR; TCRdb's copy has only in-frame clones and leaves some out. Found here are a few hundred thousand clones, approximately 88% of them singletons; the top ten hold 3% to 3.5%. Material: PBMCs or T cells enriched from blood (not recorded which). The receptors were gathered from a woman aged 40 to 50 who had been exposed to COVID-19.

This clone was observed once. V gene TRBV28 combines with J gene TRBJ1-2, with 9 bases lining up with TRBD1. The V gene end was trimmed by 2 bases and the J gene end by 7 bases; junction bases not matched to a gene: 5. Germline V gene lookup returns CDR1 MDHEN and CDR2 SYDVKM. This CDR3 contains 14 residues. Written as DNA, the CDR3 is TGTGCCAGCAGTTTAGGACAGGGGTCAGGTGGCTACACCTTC. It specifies CASSLGQGSGGYTF.

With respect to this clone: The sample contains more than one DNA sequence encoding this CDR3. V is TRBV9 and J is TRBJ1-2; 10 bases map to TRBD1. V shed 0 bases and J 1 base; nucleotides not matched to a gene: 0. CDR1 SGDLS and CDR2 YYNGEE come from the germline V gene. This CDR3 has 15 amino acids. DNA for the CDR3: TGTGCCAGCAGCGTAGGGACAGGGGGTAACTATGGCTACACCTTC. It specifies CASSVGTGGNYGYTF.